This T cell receptor (beta chain) was sequenced in a study of T cells after yellow fever vaccination. Whole-study findings and limits: Among primary-vaccination clones, most reappeared after the booster, at just under 98% for CD4 and 85% to 90% for CD8.

One entry per CDR3 protein, called by TCRdb with MiXCR from the 5' RACE reads. Altogether fewer than 400,000 distinct CDR3 sequences are present, about 10% being singletons, with the ten largest covering 3% to 4%. This clonotype occurred a few times. Its antigen remains unidentified. This TCR came from a man aged 18 to 30 who received the YFV17D yellow fever vaccine. Sequences were derived from CD4+ T cells sorted from PBMCs, sampled 45 days after the yellow fever booster vaccination.

The CDR3 protein is CSAREGGSDTQYF. CDR3 bases: TGCAGTGCTAGAGAGGGGGGATCGGATACGCAGTATTTT. This chain links TRBV20-1 with TRBJ2-3; D possibly corresponds to TRBD2 (6 bases). Germline V lookup: CDR1 DFQATT, CDR2 SNEGSKA (reference sequence). The ends were cut back, 0 bases at V and 6 bases at J, with 10 bases in the middle. The CDR3 runs to 13 residues.